Below, 15 T cell receptor beta chains from the same sample are listed, as sequenced in a study of breast tumors, draining lymph nodes, adjacent tissues. The lymph nodes were axillary draining lymph nodes from breast cancer patients. Using its own MiXCR run on the multiplex PCR reads, TCRdb lists one record per CDR3 protein. The top ten clones hold approximately 3.6% of a sample with 200,000 to 250,000 distinct CDR3 sequences, under 40% of them seen once. The material sequenced was axillary lymph node tissue. All receptors derive from a female donor with breast cancer. Some clones in this sample may be carry-over from other donors' samples.

This clonotype has ten or more counts. The rearrangement uses TRBV7-9 and TRBJ2-7; D unclear. This CDR3 comprises 14 residues. V was cut by 1 base and J by 5 bases, with 12 bases left in between. Germline V gene sequence: CDR1 SEHNR, CDR2 FQNEAQ (reference sequence). CDR3 sequence: CASSLVDIVDEQYF. In nucleotides, the CDR3 is TGTGCCAGCAGCTTAGTGGATATAGTCGACGAGCAGTACTTC.

This sequence joins TRBV19 and TRBJ1-1; the D gene is possibly TRBD1 (5 bases). The V end lost 6 bases, the J end lost 0 bases, and 11 bases lay between the germline ends. This CDR3 comprises 14 residues. Germline V gene data show CDR1 as LNHDA and CDR2 as SQIVND (reference sequence). The CDR3: CASREGPLNTEAFF. The CDR3 nucleotides read TGTGCCAGTAGAGAGGGACCTTTGAACACTGAAGCTTTCTTT.

This chain links TRBV7-9 with TRBJ1-1; D call uncertain. This CDR3 has 14 amino acids. The V gene lost 5 bases and the J gene lost 10 bases, with 20 bases spanning the gap. Germline lookup yields CDR1 SEHNR and CDR2 FQNEAQ (reference sequence). CDR3 sequence (DNA): TGTGCCAGCAGCGCCATCACCACCACAGTAGTAGCTTTCTTT. This sequence encodes CASSAITTTVVAFF.

The V call is TRBV4-2, the J call TRBJ2-4; TRBD2 is a possible D gene (6 bases). Germline V CDR1 and CDR2: LGHNA, YNFKEQ. This CDR3 has 16 residues. The V gene lost 0 bases and the J gene lost 6 bases, with 15 bases spanning the gap. CDR3 coding DNA: TGTGCCAGCAGCCAAGATTGGAGGACTATGGGAAACATTCAGTACTTC. This encodes CASSQDWRTMGNIQYF.

This chain links TRBV6-4 with TRBJ1-3; D is possibly TRBD1 (6 bases). The CDR3 spans 18 residues. Germline CDR1 is MRHNA and CDR2 is SNTAGT. V lost 6 bases and J lost 8, with 29 bases in between. The CDR3 DNA follows: TGTGCCAGCAGGGACAGAGCCACCGGGCCGAGTGATGGCTACACCATATATTTT. It yields the protein CASRDRATGPSDGYTIYF.

This chain connects TRBV24-1 to TRBJ1-5; 8 bases match TRBD1. J lost 9 bases, V lost 9 bases, and 3 bases had no gene match. This CDR3 region has 11 residues. CDR1 is KGHDR, CDR2 SFDVKD, per germline. Here the CDR3 reads CATGGQGPQHF. In DNA form, the CDR3 reads TGTGCCACCGGAGGACAGGGGCCCCAGCATTTT.

This clonotype is categorized as medium-sized. The V call is TRBV4-2, the J call TRBJ1-5, with unresolved D. V was cut by 0 bases and J by 6 bases, with 6 bases left in between. CDR3 size: 13 residues. Germline assignment: CDR1 LGHNA and CDR2 YNFKEQ. This CDR3 is CASSQDFVQPQHF. CDR3 bases: TGTGCCAGCAGCCAAGATTTCGTTCAGCCCCAGCATTTT.

With respect to this clonotype: This may be a read error: a much more frequent sequence differs by one nucleotide. This chain joins TRBV3-2 and TRBJ2-7. TRBV3-2 is recorded as a pseudogene. The CDR3 is 16 amino acids. CDR3: CPSSPSDGVVPYEQYF. The DNA for the CDR3 is TGTCCCAGCAGCCCCTCAGATGGGGTAGTTCCCTACGAGCAGTACTTC.

This clonotype was counted many times. The chain joins TRBV9 to TRBJ1-2; D remains ambiguous. The CDR3 covers 16 residues. The germline CDR1 and CDR2 sequences are SGDLS and YYNGEE. V was pared by 0 bases and J by 1 base, with 13 bases between. DNA for the CDR3: TGTGCCAGCAGCGTAGCGGGTGACGGCTTTAACTATGGCTACACCTTC. This gives the protein CASSVAGDGFNYGYTF. The full variable domain, its missing parts supplied by reference TRBV9 and TRBJ1-2, is DSGVTQTPKHLITATGQRVTLRCSPRSGDLSVYWYQQSLDQGLQFLIQYYNGEERAKGNILERFSAQQFPDLHSELNLSSLELGDSALYFCASSVAGDGFNYGYTFGSGTRLTVV.

This clonotype appeared a few times. This sequence joins TRBV6-2 or TRBV6-3 and TRBJ1-2; the D gene is possibly TRBD1 (6 bases). Germline loops: CDR1 MNHEY, CDR2 SVGEGT. This CDR3 has 14 amino acids. V was cut by 5 bases and J by 5 bases, with 15 bases left in between. CDR3 sequence (DNA): TGTGCCAGCAGTAAGGGGGTGCTCCTATATGGCTACACCTTC. Amino acid sequence: CASSKGVLLYGYTF.

V is TRBV29-1 and J is TRBJ1-4; D gene unclear. This CDR3 has 13 amino acids. Trimming took 2 bases from V and 2 from J, leaving 6 bases between them. Germline CDR1 is SQVTM and CDR2 is ANQGSEA. In nucleotides, the CDR3 is TGCAGCGTTGAACGGACTACTAATGAAAAACTGTTTTTT. Amino acid sequence: CSVERTTNEKLFF.

The V gene is TRBV9, the J gene TRBJ2-3; D tentatively fits TRBD1 or TRBD2 (6 bases each). Germline V lookup: CDR1 SGDLS, CDR2 YYNGEE. Trimming cost V 0 bases and J 5 bases, with 10 bases left between them. The CDR3 loop spans 14 amino acids. DNA of the CDR3: TGTGCCAGCAGCGTAGCGGGGGCAGTAGATACGCAGTATTTT. Protein: CASSVAGAVDTQYF.

The CDR3 loop is CASSPYTGRQETQYF. CDR3 DNA: TGTGCCAGCAGCCCTTATACAGGGAGACAAGAGACCCAGTACTTC. The chain combines TRBV7-9 with TRBJ2-5; a weak D match, TRBD1 (6 bases). Germline CDR1 reads SEHNR; CDR2 reads FQNEAQ (reference sequence). This CDR3 comprises 15 residues. V was pared by 5 bases and J by 2 bases, with 15 bases between.

This clonotype was observed many times. CDR3 amino acids: CSARAVSGGDQETQYF. CDR3 DNA sequence: TGCAGTGCTAGAGCCGTTAGCGGGGGGGACCAAGAGACCCAGTACTTC. The gene calls are TRBV20-1 and TRBJ2-5; the match to TRBD2 covers 11 bases. Germline V gene data show CDR1 as DFQATT and CDR2 as SNEGSKA (reference sequence). Trimming cost V 1 base and J 0 bases; bases outside gene matches: 4. The CDR3 has 16 amino acids.

This clonotype was seen a few times. The chain carries TRBV15 and TRBJ1-1; D perhaps matches TRBD1 (5 bases). The V gene's germline CDR1 is LNHNV and CDR2 YYDKDF (reference sequence). Trimming shortened V by 1 base and J by 0 bases, and 12 bases separated the two germline ends. The CDR3 is 16 residues long. Written as DNA, the CDR3 is TGTGCCACCAGCAGAGCCCGACAGAGGGTGAACACTGAAGCTTTCTTT. This encodes CATSRARQRVNTEAFF.